The rows below give T cell receptor beta chains drawn from one sample of a study of identical twins. A single record per CDR3 protein comes from TCRdb applying MiXCR to the 5' RACE reads. Here the sample spans 750,000 to 950,000 distinct CDR3 sequences, around an eighth being singletons. The same sample was also used in a study of yellow fever vaccine responses in identical twins.

Sequenced sample: PBMCs. The source is a woman younger than 35 in good health. The CDR3 runs from the conserved cysteine through the conserved F or W. D genes are given only for firm matches. A row's size may be missing; if present it is once, few, many or a size class.

J gene: TRBJ1-4
D gene: -
clone size: many
V gene: TRBV2
CDR3 DNA: TGTGCCAGCAGAAGCGAAGGTGAAAAACTGTTTTTT
CDR3 protein: CASRSEGEKLFF

J gene: TRBJ1-1
D gene: -
clone size: -
V gene: TRBV4-1
CDR3 DNA: TGCGCCAGCAGCCAAGTTCTAGGCACACCCACTGAAGCTTTCTTT
CDR3 protein: CASSQVLGTPTEAFF

J gene: TRBJ1-2
D gene: -
clone size: many
V gene: TRBV12-3/TRBV12-4
CDR3 DNA: TGTGCCAGCAGTTTTGGGACACCTCATAACTATGGCTACACCTTC
CDR3 protein: CASSFGTPHNYGYTF

J gene: TRBJ1-1
D gene: -
clone size: few
V gene: TRBV12-3/TRBV12-4
CDR3 DNA: TGTGCCAGCAGTTTTAGTGACGGGGGATACACTGAAGCTTTCTTT
CDR3 protein: CASSFSDGGYTEAFF

J gene: TRBJ1-2
D gene: -
clone size: many
V gene: TRBV12-3/TRBV12-4
CDR3 DNA: TGTGCCAGCAGTTTCACTGGGGACGGCTACACCTTC
CDR3 protein: CASSFTGDGYTF

J gene: TRBJ2-3
D gene: -
clone size: few
V gene: TRBV13
CDR3 DNA: TGTGCCAGCAGCTTAGCCTGGACTGGAGCTAGCACAGATACGCAGTATTTT
CDR3 protein: CASSLAWTGASTDTQYF

J gene: TRBJ1-5
D gene: -
clone size: many
V gene: TRBV2
CDR3 DNA: TGTGCCAGCAGTGACCAGGGAAATCAGCCCCAGCATTTT
CDR3 protein: CASSDQGNQPQHF

J gene: TRBJ1-2
D gene: -
clone size: -
V gene: TRBV6-6
CDR3 DNA: TGTGCCAGCACCCCCCTAGCTAACTATGGCTACACCTTC
CDR3 protein: CASTPLANYGYTF

J gene: TRBJ2-7
D gene: TRBD2
clone size: few
V gene: TRBV5-1
CDR3 DNA: TGCGCCAGCAGCTTGGCCGATGGGGGGGGATACGAGCAGTACTTC
CDR3 protein: CASSLADGGGYEQYF

J gene: TRBJ1-2
D gene: -
clone size: many
V gene: TRBV20-1
CDR3 DNA: TGCAGTGCTAGAGATCCCCCGTATGGCTACACCTTC
CDR3 protein: CSARDPPYGYTF

J gene: TRBJ2-7
D gene: -
clone size: -
V gene: TRBV20-1
CDR3 DNA: TGCAGTGCTAGTCAGCTAGCGACCGCCTACGAGCAGTACTTC
CDR3 protein: CSASQLATAYEQYF

J gene: TRBJ2-1
D gene: -
clone size: -
V gene: TRBV20-1
CDR3 DNA: TGCAGTGCCAATTCCCCACAGATCAGCTCCTACAATGAGCAGTTCTTC
CDR3 protein: CSANSPQISSYNEQFF

J gene: TRBJ1-1
D gene: -
clone size: -
V gene: TRBV2
CDR3 DNA: TGTGCCAGCAGCCACCGGGACCCTAAGAGGACTGAAGCTTTCTTT
CDR3 protein: CASSHRDPKRTEAFF

J gene: TRBJ2-3
D gene: -
clone size: many
V gene: TRBV5-1
CDR3 DNA: TGCGCCAGCAGATCGCAGGGGAGCTCAGATACGCAGTATTTT
CDR3 protein: CASRSQGSSDTQYF

J gene: TRBJ1-1
D gene: -
clone size: many
V gene: TRBV29-1
CDR3 DNA: TGCAGCGTTGTAGGGGATGAGGTCACTGAAGCTTTCTTT
CDR3 protein: CSVVGDEVTEAFF

J gene: TRBJ2-5
D gene: -
clone size: -
V gene: TRBV4-2
CDR3 DNA: TGTGCCAGCAGCCAAGAAGTCTCCCCCCGAGAAGAGACCCAGTACTTC
CDR3 protein: CASSQEVSPREETQYF

J gene: TRBJ1-6
D gene: TRBD1
clone size: few
V gene: TRBV5-1
CDR3 DNA: TGCGCCAGCAGGGGACAGGGGGATAATTCACCCCTCCACTTT
CDR3 protein: CASRGQGDNSPLHF

J gene: TRBJ1-5
D gene: TRBD1
clone size: few
V gene: TRBV18
CDR3 DNA: TGTGCCAGCTCACCCGGGACAGGGGCCAATCAGCCCCAGCATTTT
CDR3 protein: CASSPGTGANQPQHF

J gene: TRBJ2-7
D gene: -
clone size: -
V gene: TRBV27
CDR3 DNA: TGTGCCAGCAGTTTAGGGCAGGGGGGTAGTGAGCAGTACTTC
CDR3 protein: CASSLGQGGSEQYF

J gene: TRBJ2-5
D gene: TRBD1
clone size: -
V gene: TRBV6-1
CDR3 DNA: TGTGCCAGCAGACCGGGACAGAAACAAGAGACCCAGTACTTC
CDR3 protein: CASRPGQKQETQYF

J gene: TRBJ2-1
D gene: -
clone size: few
V gene: TRBV29-1
CDR3 DNA: TGCAGCGTTGTAGGATTTGAGCAGTTCTTC
CDR3 protein: CSVVGFEQFF

J gene: TRBJ1-2
D gene: TRBD1
clone size: -
V gene: TRBV24-1
CDR3 DNA: TGTGCCACCAGCAGGGGGATGGGCTATGGCTACACCTTC
CDR3 protein: CATSRGMGYGYTF

J gene: TRBJ2-5
D gene: -
clone size: -
V gene: TRBV28
CDR3 DNA: TGTGCCAGCAGTTTACCCCCGGTCCAGACCCAGTACTTC
CDR3 protein: CASSLPPVQTQYF

J gene: TRBJ2-7
D gene: TRBD2
clone size: many
V gene: TRBV24-1
CDR3 DNA: TGTGCCACCAGTTGTGGGACTACCCGTTTC
CDR3 protein: CATSCGTTRF

J gene: TRBJ2-2
D gene: -
clone size: many
V gene: TRBV5-1
CDR3 DNA: TGTGCCAGCAGCTTAGAGCGGGACACCGGGGAGCTGTTTTTT
CDR3 protein: CASSLERDTGELFF

J gene: TRBJ2-1
D gene: -
clone size: -
V gene: TRBV7-9
CDR3 DNA: TGTGCCAGCAACCTCGGATGGGGGTACAATGAGCAGTTCTTC
CDR3 protein: CASNLGWGYNEQFF

J gene: TRBJ1-1
D gene: TRBD1
clone size: -
V gene: TRBV6-1
CDR3 DNA: TGTGCCAGCAGTCGGGACAGGGCTTCTGAAGCTTTCTTT
CDR3 protein: CASSRDRASEAFF

J gene: TRBJ2-1
D gene: TRBD2
clone size: -
V gene: TRBV7-8
CDR3 DNA: TGTGCCAGCAGCTCCCGTCGCGGGGGGATTATCATGAATGAGCAGTTCTTC
CDR3 protein: CASSSRRGGIIMNEQFF